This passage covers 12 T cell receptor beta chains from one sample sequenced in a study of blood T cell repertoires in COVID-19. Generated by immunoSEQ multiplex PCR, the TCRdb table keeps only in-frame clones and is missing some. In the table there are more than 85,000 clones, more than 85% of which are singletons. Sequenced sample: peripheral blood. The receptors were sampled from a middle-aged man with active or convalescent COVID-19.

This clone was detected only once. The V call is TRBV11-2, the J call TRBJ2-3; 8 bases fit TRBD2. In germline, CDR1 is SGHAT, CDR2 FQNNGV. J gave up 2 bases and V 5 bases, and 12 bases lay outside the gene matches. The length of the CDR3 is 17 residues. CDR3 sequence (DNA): TGTGCCAGCAGCCCCCCGGGCCGCGGGGGGACCACAGATACGCAGTATTTT. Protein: CASSPPGRGGTTDTQYF.

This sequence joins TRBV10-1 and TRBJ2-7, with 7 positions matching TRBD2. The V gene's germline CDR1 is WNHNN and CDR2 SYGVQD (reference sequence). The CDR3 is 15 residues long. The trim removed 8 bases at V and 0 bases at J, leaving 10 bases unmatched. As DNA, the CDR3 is TGCGCCAGCTACCAGACTAGCCTTAGCTCCTACGAGCAGTACTTC. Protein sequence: CASYQTSLSSYEQYF.

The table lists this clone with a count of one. This chain's CDR3 is CASSLDCGTAYEQYV. CDR3 DNA: TGTGCCAGCAGCTTAGATTGCGGTACCGCCTACGAGCAGTACGTC. The V gene is TRBV11-3, the J gene TRBJ2-7; D gene unclear. The V gene lost 0 bases and the J gene lost 2 bases, with 11 bases spanning the gap. The length of the CDR3 is 15 residues. Germline V gives CDR1 SGHNT, CDR2 YENEEA.

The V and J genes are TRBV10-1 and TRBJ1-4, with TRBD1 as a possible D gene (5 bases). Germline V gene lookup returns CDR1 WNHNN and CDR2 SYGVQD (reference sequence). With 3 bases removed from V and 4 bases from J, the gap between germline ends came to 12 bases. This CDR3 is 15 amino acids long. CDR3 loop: CASSEDGAVNEKLFF. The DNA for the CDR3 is TGCGCCAGCAGTGAAGATGGGGCGGTTAATGAAAAACTGTTTTTT.

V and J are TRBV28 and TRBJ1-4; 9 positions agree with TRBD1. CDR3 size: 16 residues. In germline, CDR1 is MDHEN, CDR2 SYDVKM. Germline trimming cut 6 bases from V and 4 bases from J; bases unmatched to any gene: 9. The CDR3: CASRGGTGYLNEKLFF. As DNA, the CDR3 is TGTGCCAGCAGAGGCGGGACAGGGTACCTTAATGAAAAACTGTTTTTT.

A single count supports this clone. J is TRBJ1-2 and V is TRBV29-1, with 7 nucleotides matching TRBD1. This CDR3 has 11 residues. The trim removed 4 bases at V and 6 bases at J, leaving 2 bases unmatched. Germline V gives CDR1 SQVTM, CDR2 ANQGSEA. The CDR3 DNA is TGCAGCGTTGGTCAGGGGGATGGCTACACCTTC. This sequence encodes CSVGQGDGYTF.

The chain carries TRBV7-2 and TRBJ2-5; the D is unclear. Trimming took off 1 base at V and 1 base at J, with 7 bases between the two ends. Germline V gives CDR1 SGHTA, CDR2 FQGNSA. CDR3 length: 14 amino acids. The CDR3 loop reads CASSLDTIQETQYF. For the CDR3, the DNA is TGTGCCAGCAGCTTAGACACCATCCAAGAGACCCAGTACTTC.

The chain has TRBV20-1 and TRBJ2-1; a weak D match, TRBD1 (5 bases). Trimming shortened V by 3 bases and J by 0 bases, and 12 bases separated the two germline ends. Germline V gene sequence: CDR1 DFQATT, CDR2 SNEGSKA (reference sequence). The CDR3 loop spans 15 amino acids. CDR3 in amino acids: CSASRGQSSYNEQFF. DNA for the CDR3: TGCAGTGCTAGTAGGGGTCAGAGCTCCTACAATGAGCAGTTCTTC.

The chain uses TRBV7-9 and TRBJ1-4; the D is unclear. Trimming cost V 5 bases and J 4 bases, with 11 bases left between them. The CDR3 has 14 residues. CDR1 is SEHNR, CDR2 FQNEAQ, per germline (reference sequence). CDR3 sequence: CASSPSEDNEKLFF. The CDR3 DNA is TGTGCCAGCAGCCCTTCCGAGGATAATGAAAAACTGTTTTTT.

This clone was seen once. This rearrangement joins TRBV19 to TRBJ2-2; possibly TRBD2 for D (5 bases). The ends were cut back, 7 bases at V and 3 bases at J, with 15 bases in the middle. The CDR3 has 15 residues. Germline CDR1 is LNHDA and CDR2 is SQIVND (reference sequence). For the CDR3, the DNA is TGTGCCAGTACCAAAAGTGCGGACTACACCGGGGAGCTGTTTTTT. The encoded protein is CASTKSADYTGELFF.

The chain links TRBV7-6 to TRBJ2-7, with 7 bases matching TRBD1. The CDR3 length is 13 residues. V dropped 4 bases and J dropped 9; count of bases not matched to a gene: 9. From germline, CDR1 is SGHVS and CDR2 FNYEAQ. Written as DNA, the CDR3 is TGTGCCAGCAGCTCAACGGACAGGTCCACGCAGTACTTC. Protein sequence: CASSSTDRSTQYF.

In nucleotides, the CDR3 is TGTGCCAGCAGCTTGGTTCAGGGAGGGAGCACAGATACGCAGTATTTT. Its protein is CASSLVQGGSTDTQYF. J is TRBJ2-3 and V is TRBV5-4; 7 nucleotides align to TRBD2. In germline, CDR1 is SGHNT, CDR2 YYREEE (reference sequence). V dropped 0 bases and J dropped 0; count of bases not matched to a gene: 4. The CDR3 has 16 amino acids.